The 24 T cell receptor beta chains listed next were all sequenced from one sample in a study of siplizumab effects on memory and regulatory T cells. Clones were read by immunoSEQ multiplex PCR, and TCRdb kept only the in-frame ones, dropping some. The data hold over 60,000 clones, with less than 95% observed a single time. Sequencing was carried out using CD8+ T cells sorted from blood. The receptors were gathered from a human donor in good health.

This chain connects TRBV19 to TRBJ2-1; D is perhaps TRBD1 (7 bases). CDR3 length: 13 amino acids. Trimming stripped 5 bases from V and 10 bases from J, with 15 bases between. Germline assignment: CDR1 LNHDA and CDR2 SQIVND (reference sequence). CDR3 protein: CASSAGTAGEQFF. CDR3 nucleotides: TGTGCCAGTAGTGCAGGGACAGCGGGCGAGCAGTTCTTC.

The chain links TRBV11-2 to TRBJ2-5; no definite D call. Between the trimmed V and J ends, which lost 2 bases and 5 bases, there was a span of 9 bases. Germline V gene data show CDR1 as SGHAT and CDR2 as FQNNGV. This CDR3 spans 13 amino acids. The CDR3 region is CASSLFFGETQYF. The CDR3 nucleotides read TGTGCCAGCAGCTTATTCTTTGGTGAGACCCAGTACTTC.

CDR3 sequence (DNA): TGTGCCAGCAGTTTTGGTCGAGTCCAGGTGAACACTGAAGCTTTCTTT. Its protein is CASSFGRVQVNTEAFF. The J gene is TRBJ1-1, the V gene TRBV27; D remains unclear. Germline assignment: CDR1 MNHEY and CDR2 SMNVEV (reference sequence). The germline V and J ends were trimmed by 3 bases and 0 bases, with 14 bases remaining between them. The CDR3 length is 16 residues.

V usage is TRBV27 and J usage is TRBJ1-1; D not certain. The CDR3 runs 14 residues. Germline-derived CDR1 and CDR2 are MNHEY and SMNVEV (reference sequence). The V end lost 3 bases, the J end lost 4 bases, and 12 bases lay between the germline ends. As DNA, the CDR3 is TGTGCCAGCAGTTTTTATCGGGAGTCCACTGAAGCTTTCTTT. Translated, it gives CASSFYRESTEAFF.

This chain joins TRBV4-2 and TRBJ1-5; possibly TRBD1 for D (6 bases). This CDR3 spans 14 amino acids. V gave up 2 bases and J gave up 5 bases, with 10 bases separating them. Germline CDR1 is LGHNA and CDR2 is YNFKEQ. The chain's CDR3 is CASSQPGEHQPQHF. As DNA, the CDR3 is TGTGCCAGCAGCCAACCAGGGGAACATCAGCCCCAGCATTTT.

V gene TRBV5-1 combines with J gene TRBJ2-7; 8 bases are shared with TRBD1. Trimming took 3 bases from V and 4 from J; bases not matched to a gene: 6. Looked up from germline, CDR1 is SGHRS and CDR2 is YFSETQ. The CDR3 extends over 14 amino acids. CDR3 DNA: TGCGCCAGCAGCTCTCGGGACAGGTTTTACGAGCAGTACTTC. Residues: CASSSRDRFYEQYF.

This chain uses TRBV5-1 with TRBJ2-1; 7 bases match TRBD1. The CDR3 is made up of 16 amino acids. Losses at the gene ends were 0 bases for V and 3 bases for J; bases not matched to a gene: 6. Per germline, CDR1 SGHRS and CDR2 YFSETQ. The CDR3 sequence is CASSLAGQALYNEQFF. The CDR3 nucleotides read TGCGCCAGCAGCTTGGCCGGACAGGCTCTCTACAATGAGCAGTTCTTC.

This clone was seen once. The CDR3 DNA follows: TGTGCCAGCAGCCCTCGCATGGCCGGGATTTATGAGCAGTTCTTC. This encodes CASSPRMAGIYEQFF. The rearrangement links TRBV9 to TRBJ2-1; D is perhaps TRBD2 (5 bases). V was clipped by 4 bases and J by 8 bases, with 19 bases between them. Looked up from germline, CDR1 is SGDLS and CDR2 is YYNGEE. The CDR3 has 15 residues.

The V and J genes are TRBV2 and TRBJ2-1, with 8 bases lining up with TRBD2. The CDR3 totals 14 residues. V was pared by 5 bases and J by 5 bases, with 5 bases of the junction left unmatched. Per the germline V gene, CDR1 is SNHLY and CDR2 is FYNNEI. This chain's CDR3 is CASSRLATNNEQFF. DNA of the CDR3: TGTGCCAGCAGTCGACTAGCGACCAACAATGAGCAGTTCTTC.

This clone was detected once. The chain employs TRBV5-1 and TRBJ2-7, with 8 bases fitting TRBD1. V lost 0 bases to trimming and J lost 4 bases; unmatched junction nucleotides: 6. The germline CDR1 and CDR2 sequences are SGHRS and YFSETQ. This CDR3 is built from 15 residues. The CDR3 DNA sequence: TGCGCCAGCAGCTTGGCCAGGGGGCAATTTTACGAGCAGTACTTC. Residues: CASSLARGQFYEQYF.

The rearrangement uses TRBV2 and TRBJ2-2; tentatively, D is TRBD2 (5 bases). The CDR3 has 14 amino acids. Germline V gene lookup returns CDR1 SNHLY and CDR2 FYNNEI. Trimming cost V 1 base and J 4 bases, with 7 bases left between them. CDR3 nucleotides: TGTGCCAGCAGTGAAGGGGAGTTCACCGGGGAGCTGTTTTTT. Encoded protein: CASSEGEFTGELFF.

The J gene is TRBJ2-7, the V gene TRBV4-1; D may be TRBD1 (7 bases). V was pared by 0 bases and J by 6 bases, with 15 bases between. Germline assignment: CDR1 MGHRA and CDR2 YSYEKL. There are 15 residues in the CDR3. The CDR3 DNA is TGCGCCAGCAGCCAAGAGGTTCCAGGGGGAGGCGAGCAGTACTTC. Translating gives CASSQEVPGGGEQYF.

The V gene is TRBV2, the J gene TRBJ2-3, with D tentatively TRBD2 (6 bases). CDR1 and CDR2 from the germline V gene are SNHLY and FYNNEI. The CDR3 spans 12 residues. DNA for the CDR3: TGTGTATCGTGGCGCGGGGCAGATACGCAGTATTTT. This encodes CVSWRGADTQYF.

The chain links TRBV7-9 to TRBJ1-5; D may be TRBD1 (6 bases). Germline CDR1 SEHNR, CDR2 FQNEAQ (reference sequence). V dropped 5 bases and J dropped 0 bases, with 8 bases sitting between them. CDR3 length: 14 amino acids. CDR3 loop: CASSQTGSNQPQHF. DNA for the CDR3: TGTGCCAGCAGCCAGACAGGTAGCAATCAGCCCCAGCATTTT.

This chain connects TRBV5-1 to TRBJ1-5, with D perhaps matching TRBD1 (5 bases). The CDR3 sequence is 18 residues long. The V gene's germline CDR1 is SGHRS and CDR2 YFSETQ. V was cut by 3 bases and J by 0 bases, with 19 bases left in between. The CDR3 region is CASSWPGPGGYSNQPQHF. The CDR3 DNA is TGCGCCAGCAGCTGGCCGGGACCCGGGGGGTATAGCAATCAGCCCCAGCATTTT. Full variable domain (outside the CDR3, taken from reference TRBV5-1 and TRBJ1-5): KAGVTQTPRYLIKTRGQQVTLSCSPISGHRSVSWYQQTPGQGLQFLFEYFSETQRNKGNFPGRFSGRQFSNSRSEMNVSTLELGDSALYLCASSWPGPGGYSNQPQHFGDGTRLSIL.

Here the CDR3 reads CASGVPSYEQYF. As DNA, the CDR3 is TGTGCCAGTGGGGTCCCCTCCTACGAGCAGTACTTC. V is TRBV6-5 and J is TRBJ2-7; D unresolved. The germline V and J ends were trimmed by 9 bases and 0 bases, with 9 bases remaining between them. The CDR3 contains 12 residues. Germline CDR1 and CDR2: MNHEY and SVGAGI.

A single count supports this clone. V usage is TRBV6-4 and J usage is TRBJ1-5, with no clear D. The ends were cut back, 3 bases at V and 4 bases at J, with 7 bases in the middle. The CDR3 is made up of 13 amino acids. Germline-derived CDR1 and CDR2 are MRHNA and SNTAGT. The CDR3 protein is CASSERANQPQHF. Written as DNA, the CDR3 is TGTGCCAGCAGTGAGAGGGCGAATCAGCCCCAGCATTTT.

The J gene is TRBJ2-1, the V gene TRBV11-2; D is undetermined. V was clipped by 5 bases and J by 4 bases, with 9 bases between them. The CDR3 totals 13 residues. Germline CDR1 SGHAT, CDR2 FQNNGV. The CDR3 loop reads CASSPDGYNEQFF. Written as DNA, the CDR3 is TGTGCCAGCAGCCCGGACGGATACAATGAGCAGTTCTTC.

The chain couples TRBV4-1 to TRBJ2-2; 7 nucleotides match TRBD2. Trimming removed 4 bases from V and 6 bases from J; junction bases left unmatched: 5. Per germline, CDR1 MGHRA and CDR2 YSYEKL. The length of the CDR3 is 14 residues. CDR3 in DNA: TGCGCCAGCAGCCGTGGACTAGGGTCCGGGGAGCTGTTTTTT. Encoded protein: CASSRGLGSGELFF.

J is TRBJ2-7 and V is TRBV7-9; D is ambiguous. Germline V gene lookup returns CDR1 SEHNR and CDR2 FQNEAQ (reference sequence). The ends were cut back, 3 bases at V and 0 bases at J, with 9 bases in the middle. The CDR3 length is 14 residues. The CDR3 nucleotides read TGTGCCAGCAGCTTGGTCGGATACTCCTACGAGCAGTACTTC. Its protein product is CASSLVGYSYEQYF.

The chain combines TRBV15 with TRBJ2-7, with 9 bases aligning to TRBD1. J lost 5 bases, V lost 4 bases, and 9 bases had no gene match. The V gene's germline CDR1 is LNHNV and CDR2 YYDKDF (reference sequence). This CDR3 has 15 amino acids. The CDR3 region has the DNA TGTGCCACCAGCAAAAGCCGGGACAGGGTCCACGAGCAGTACTTC. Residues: CATSKSRDRVHEQYF.

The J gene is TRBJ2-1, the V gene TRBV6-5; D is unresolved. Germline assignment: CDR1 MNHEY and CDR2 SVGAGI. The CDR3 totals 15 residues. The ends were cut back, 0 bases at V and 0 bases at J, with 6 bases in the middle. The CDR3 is CASSYSRSSYNEQFF. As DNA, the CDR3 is TGTGCCAGCAGTTACTCGCGTAGCTCCTACAATGAGCAGTTCTTC.

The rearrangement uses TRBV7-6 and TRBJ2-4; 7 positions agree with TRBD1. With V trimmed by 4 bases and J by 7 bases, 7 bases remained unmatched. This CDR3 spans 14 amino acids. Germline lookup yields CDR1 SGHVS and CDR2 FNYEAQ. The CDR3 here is CASSSTTGMNIQYF. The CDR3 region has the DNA TGTGCCAGCAGCTCAACGACAGGGATGAACATTCAGTACTTC.

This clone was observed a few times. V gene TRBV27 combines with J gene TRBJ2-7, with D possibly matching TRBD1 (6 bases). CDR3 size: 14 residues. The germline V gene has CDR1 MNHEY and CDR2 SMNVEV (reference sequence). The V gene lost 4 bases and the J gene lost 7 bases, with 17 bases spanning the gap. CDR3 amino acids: CASSSQGQGSEQYF. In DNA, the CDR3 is TGTGCCAGCAGTTCACAGGGCCAGGGCTCGGAGCAGTACTTC.